These T cell receptor beta chains were read from a single sample in a study of T cells in Graves' hyperthyroidism and ophthalmopathy. TCRdb ran MiXCR on the multiplex PCR reads and lists one entry per CDR3 protein. The repertoire holds about 37,000 distinct CDR3 sequences, with under 60% as singletons. Sequenced material: blood. These TCRs come from a man aged 40-49 years with Graves' ophthalmopathy. The CDR3 runs from the conserved cysteine through the conserved F or W. The D gene is left open where the match is weak. Some rows have no size entry. The others give once, few or many, or a class for an expanded clone.

abundance	v_gene	j_gene	d_gene	CDR3nt	CDR3aa
NA	TRBV20-1	TRBJ2-2	NA	TGCAGTGCTAGAGGGACTACACTTTACGATGGGGAGCTGTTTTTT	CSARGTTLYDGELFF
NA	TRBV2	TRBJ2-6	NA	TGTGCCAGCAGTGGGTGGGACATCGTCCTGACTTTC	CASSGWDIVLTF
NA	TRBV7-9	TRBJ1-4	TRBD1	TGTGCCAGCAGCTTGGGACAGGGAATGGCTAATGAAAAACTGTCTTTT	CASSLGQGMANEKLSF
many	TRBV2	TRBJ2-5	NA	TGTGCCAGCAGTGAATTGGGGGGATTCGAGACCCAGTACTTC	CASSELGGFETQYF
many	TRBV14	TRBJ2-3	TRBD2	TGTGCCAGCAGCCAAGATCCATGGCGGGAGATGGGTATAGATACGCAGTATTTT	CASSQDPWREMGIDTQYF
many	TRBV18	TRBJ1-2	TRBD1	TGTGCCAGCTCACCCCCTGACAGGGGTGGCTACACCTTC	CASSPPDRGGYTF
NA	TRBV28	TRBJ2-1	NA	TGTGCCAGCAGTGAACTGACAGGCGTTAATGAGCAGTTCTTC	CASSELTGVNEQFF
many	TRBV6-1	TRBJ1-5	TRBD1	TGTGCCAGCAATCAACCGCCCGGGACAGGGAATCAGCCCCAGCATTTT	CASNQPPGTGNQPQHF
NA	TRBV7-8	TRBJ2-1	NA	TGTGCCAGCAGCTTAGTAAGGGGGGTGTTCTTC	CASSLVRGVFF
NA	TRBV9	TRBJ2-3	NA	TGTGCCAGCAGCGGTACTCTGCCTGGGGATACGCAGTATTTT	CASSGTLPGDTQYF
NA	TRBV5-1	TRBJ2-3	TRBD2	TGCGCCGGCAGCCGGGGGGTGGGAGGGATAGATACGCAGTATTTT	CAGSRGVGGIDTQYF
NA	TRBV20-1	TRBJ1-6	NA	TGCAGTGCTAGAGATGGGAAGGGTAGCTCCTATAATTCACCCCTCCACTTT	CSARDGKGSSYNSPLHF
many	TRBV12-3/TRBV12-4	TRBJ1-3	NA	TGTGCCAGCAGTTTATTGGGGGGAAGAAACACCATATATTTT	CASSLLGGRNTIYF
many	TRBV19	TRBJ2-1	TRBD2	TGTGCCAGTAGTATTGCGGGGGAGGCCTACAATGAGCAGTTCTTC	CASSIAGEAYNEQFF
NA	TRBV2	TRBJ1-2	TRBD1	TGTGCCAGCAGTGAACAGGGGGACAGCTCCGGCTACACCTTC	CASSEQGDSSGYTF
many	TRBV2	TRBJ2-7	NA	TGTGCCAGCGGGATGGGTGCCGGCTACGAGCAGTACTTC	CASGMGAGYEQYF
medium-sized	TRBV24-1	TRBJ2-1	TRBD1	TGTGCCACCAGTGATCCACACAGGGGGATGAAGAATGAGCAGTTCTTC	CATSDPHRGMKNEQFF
many	TRBV3-1	TRBJ1-2	NA	TGTGCCAGCAGCCAAGACAGGTTTGGAGGCTACACCTTC	CASSQDRFGGYTF
many	TRBV27	TRBJ1-2	TRBD1	TGTGCCAGCAGACCCGGACAGGTTAACTATGGCTACACCTTC	CASRPGQVNYGYTF
medium-sized	TRBV20-1	TRBJ1-2	NA	TGCAGTGCTCACTCTTCTGACTATGGCTACACCTTC	CSAHSSDYGYTF
many	TRBV3-1	TRBJ2-7	NA	TGTGCCAGCAGCCCCTTGACTGTGGGGGAGCAGTACTTC	CASSPLTVGEQYF
many	TRBV12-3/TRBV12-4	TRBJ2-2	NA	TGTGCCAGCAGCACCGGACTAAACACCGGGGAGCTGTTTTTT	CASSTGLNTGELFF
many	TRBV2	TRBJ1-2	NA	TGTGCCAGCAGCCCTAGCGTGAACTATGGCTACACCTTC	CASSPSVNYGYTF
NA	TRBV7-8	TRBJ1-1	NA	TGCGCCAGCAGCGAGAGTGAGTTGAACGCTGAAGCTTTCTTT	CASSESELNAEAFF
many	TRBV7-9	TRBJ2-5	NA	TGTGCCAGCAGCCCCCGGGGGTCAGGCCTGGAGACCCAGTACTTC	CASSPRGSGLETQYF
many	TRBV28	TRBJ1-6	NA	TGTGCCAGCACCCTATGGGGGTCACCCCTCCACTTT	CASTLWGSPLHF
many	TRBV3-1	TRBJ1-1	NA	TGTGCCAGCAGGCTACAGGGTCCGAGTACTGAAGCTTTCTTT	CASRLQGPSTEAFF
NA	TRBV12-3/TRBV12-4	TRBJ2-7	NA	TGTGCCAGCAGCCGAGACAGGACCTACGAGCAGCACTTT	CASSRDRTYEQHF
many	TRBV28	TRBJ2-1	TRBD2	TGTGCCAGCAGTTTATGGCTAGCGGGGGATGAGCAGTTCTTC	CASSLWLAGDEQFF
many	TRBV2	TRBJ1-1	NA	TGTGCCAGCAGTGCAGACGGAAACACTGAAGCTTTCTTT	CASSADGNTEAFF
NA	TRBV20-1	TRBJ2-6	NA	TGCAGTGGAATAGATGCGGAGACGGGGCACACTGAAGCTTTC	CSGIDAETGHTEAF
NA	TRBV7-7	TRBJ2-6	NA	TGTGCTAGCAGCTTAGCAGCTAGCGGGGCCAACGTCCTGACTTTC	CASSLAASGANVLTF
medium-sized	TRBV2	TRBJ1-1	NA	TGTGCCAGCAGGTTGAACACTGAAGCTTTCTTT	CASRLNTEAFF
many	TRBV27	TRBJ1-6	NA	TGTGCCAGCAGCAAGACCCGGGACCCGTCGGCCCATTCACCCCTCCACTTT	CASSKTRDPSAHSPLHF
many	TRBV6-1	TRBJ2-3	NA	TGTGCCAGCAGTGCCGGAACTAGAGGCGCAGATACGCAGTATTTT	CASSAGTRGADTQYF
NA	TRBV10-3	TRBJ2-5	TRBD1	TGTGCCACCAAAAAGGGGACAGGGGGCGGGGAGACCCAGTACTTC	CATKKGTGGGETQYF
NA	TRBV5-6	TRBJ1-1	NA	TGTGCCAGCAGCTTGGTAGGGGGGGCTAACACTGAAGCTTTCTTT	CASSLVGGANTEAFF
NA	TRBV2	TRBJ2-6	NA	TGTGCCAGCAGTGCCAACGTCCTGACTTTC	CASSANVLTF
NA	TRBV7-6	TRBJ2-7	NA	TGTGCCAGCAGCTTAGAGCCAGGGGACTCCTACGAGCAGTACTTC	CASSLEPGDSYEQYF
NA	TRBV25-1	TRBJ1-2	NA	TGTGCCAGCAGTGCTAGTCTGACCGACAGTGGCTACACCTTC	CASSASLTDSGYTF
NA	TRBV20-1	TRBJ2-1	NA	TGCAGTGCTAGATTTCCAGCCTCCGCCAACAATGAGCAGTTCTTC	CSARFPASANNEQFF
once	TRBV9	TRBJ2-5	TRBD1	TGCGCCAGCAGCGTAAGGGGGACAGCTACCAGAGAGACCCAGTACTTC	CASSVRGTATRETQYF
NA	TRBV25-1	TRBJ2-7	NA	TGTGCCAGCAGTGAATATAAGGGGGAGAGGGAGTACTTC	CASSEYKGEREYF
medium-sized	TRBV7-3	TRBJ2-5	NA	TGTGCCAGCAGCTCACAGGGAGGGGAGACCCAGTACTTC	CASSSQGGETQYF
NA	TRBV20-1	TRBJ2-7	TRBD1	TGCAGTGCAGGGACAGGGTGGAACGAGCAGTACTTC	CSAGTGWNEQYF
many	TRBV5-6	TRBJ1-1	NA	TGTGCCAGCAGCTCGGATGGGAATCTGAACACTGAAGCTTTCTTT	CASSSDGNLNTEAFF
many	TRBV28	TRBJ1-3	NA	TGTGCCAGCAGTTTACCAAGAGGGAACTCTGGAAACACCATATATTTT	CASSLPRGNSGNTIYF
few	TRBV20-1	TRBJ2-3	NA	TGCAGTGCTCACCGCACAGATACGCAGTATTTT	CSAHRTDTQYF
NA	TRBV6-5	TRBJ1-5	NA	TGTGCCAGCAGTTTTTACTACAATCAGCCCCAGCATTTT	CASSFYYNQPQHF
NA	TRBV7-9	TRBJ2-2	NA	TGTGCCAGCAGCCAATGGGAGCTGTTTTTT	CASSQWELFF
medium-sized	TRBV29-1	TRBJ2-1	TRBD2	TGCAGCGTTGAAGAAGCGGGATACAATGAGCAGTTCTTC	CSVEEAGYNEQFF
many	TRBV11-2	TRBJ2-7	NA	TGTGCCAGCAGCTTAGGTCCCGGGTCCTCCTACGAGCAGTACTTC	CASSLGPGSSYEQYF
once	TRBV28	TRBJ2-2	NA	TGTGCCAGCAGTAAGACTAGCGGGGAGCTGTTTTTT	CASSKTSGELFF
NA	TRBV6-1	TRBJ1-2	TRBD1	TGTGCCAGCGGTGAAACTTCAAGGTCCAGGGGGAGCGAAGGCTACACCTTC	CASGETSRSRGSEGYTF
many	TRBV20-1	TRBJ2-1	TRBD1	TGCAGTGCTAGTAATGAGGGGGCGGACAATGAGCAGTTCTTC	CSASNEGADNEQFF
many	TRBV24-1	TRBJ2-3	TRBD2	TGTGCCACCAGTGATTTGGTCCTAGCGGGGGTCACAGATACGCAGTATTTT	CATSDLVLAGVTDTQYF
many	TRBV6-6	TRBJ2-5	NA	TGTGCCAGCAGTTGGACAAGTCGGGAGACCCAGTACTTC	CASSWTSRETQYF
NA	TRBV5-1	TRBJ1-5	TRBD1	TGCGCCAGCAGCTCGGGACAGGGTGATCAGCCCCAGCATTTT	CASSSGQGDQPQHF
medium-sized	TRBV2	TRBJ2-7	NA	TGTGCCAGCAGTGAACCATTCACCTACGAGCAGTACTTC	CASSEPFTYEQYF